Sequencing of this TCR beta chain was carried out in a study of blood T cell repertoires in COVID-19. Study-level background: Acute-phase and convalescent COVID-19 samples originated in the United States, Italy and Spain.

Original analysis: Estimation of nucleated cell counts relied on the amplification of reference gene primers. Produced via immunoSEQ multiplex PCR; TCRdb's table is partial and in-frame only. V, J and clone size derive from that table, while D and trimming were established from the DNA sequence. In the table there are 180,000 or so clones, approximately 90% of which are singletons. CDR1 is WNHNN, CDR2 SYGVQD, per germline (reference sequence). This CDR3 spans 14 amino acids. The germline V and J ends were trimmed by 3 bases and 1 base, with 6 bases remaining between them. The chain links TRBV10-1 to TRBJ1-4; D unclear. The sequenced material came from peripheral blood. The source is a man between 18 and 29 years old with acute or convalescent COVID-19. The DNA of the CDR3 is TGCGCCAGCAGTGATGGCAAAACTAATGAAAAACTGTTTTTT. Residues: CASSDGKTNEKLFF.